A selection of T cell receptor beta chains follows, all from one sample in a study of control samples from healthy donors and cancer patients. TCRdb keeps only in-frame clones here, not all; method: immunoSEQ multiplex PCR. The sample yields more than 150,000 clones, approximately 90% seen once. Sequenced material: blood. These receptor sequences come from a woman under 40 in good health. Both conserved end residues are part of each CDR3. A D gene is named only where the DNA matches it firmly. Clone size appears in some rows only: once, few, many, or a class for an expanded clone.

D,J,size,V,DNA,CDR3
NA,TRBJ1-2,NA,TRBV7-9,TGTGCCAGCAGCCATACCCAGGGGTATGGCTACACCTTC,CASSHTQGYGYTF
NA,TRBJ1-2,NA,TRBV19,TGTGCCAGTAGCCATCCAGCTTCCTATGGCTACACCTTC,CASSHPASYGYTF
NA,TRBJ1-2,NA,TRBV6-1,TGTGCCAGCAGTGAAGCGCTTGTGGCCGAATACTATGGCTACACCTTC,CASSEALVAEYYGYTF
TRBD2,TRBJ2-7,NA,TRBV6-1,TGTGCCAGCAGTGCCCAAAGTAGCGGGTTCTCCTACGAGCAGTACTTC,CASSAQSSGFSYEQYF
TRBD2,TRBJ2-3,NA,TRBV7-3,TGTGCCAGCAGCTTCGGACTAGCGGCCAGCACAGATACGCAGTATTTT,CASSFGLAASTDTQYF
TRBD1,TRBJ2-4,NA,TRBV5-4,TGTGCCAGCAGCTTGAAGCAGGGGGTAGGGGCCAAAAACATTCAGTACTTC,CASSLKQGVGAKNIQYF
NA,TRBJ1-6,NA,TRBV20-1,TGCAGTGCTAGGGGCAATTCACCCCTCCACTTT,CSARGNSPLHF
NA,TRBJ2-1,NA,TRBV4-3,TGCGCCAGCAGCCAAGATTCTGCGTCAAGCGAGCAGTTCTTC,CASSQDSASSEQFF
NA,TRBJ1-1,NA,TRBV3-1/TRBV3-2,TGTGCCAGCAGCCAAGCCGGGTCAGGACGGAACACTGAAGCTTTCTTT,CASSQAGSGRNTEAFF
NA,TRBJ1-2,NA,TRBV5-1,TGCGCCAGCAGCTTGGGTGGACGGAGTAACTATGGCTACACCTTC,CASSLGGRSNYGYTF
NA,TRBJ1-5,NA,TRBV27,TGTGCCAGCAGTTTACGGTCCGAGGACCAGCCCCAGCATTTT,CASSLRSEDQPQHF
NA,TRBJ1-4,once,TRBV28,TGTGCCAGCAGTGCACCAGCAACTAATGAAAAACTGTTTTTT,CASSAPATNEKLFF
NA,TRBJ1-1,NA,TRBV2,TGTGCCAGCAGTGAATCGGAGGGGGAGATGCAGGGCACTGAAGCTTTCTTT,CASSESEGEMQGTEAFF
NA,TRBJ1-1,NA,TRBV6-2/TRBV6-3,TGTGCCAGCAGTTACCCGACTGGGGAAGCTTTCTTT,CASSYPTGEAFF
NA,TRBJ2-4,NA,TRBV7-2,TGTGCCAGCAGCCCCCCCGGGAACATTCAGTACTTC,CASSPPGNIQYF
TRBD2,TRBJ2-1,NA,TRBV6-6,TGTGCCAGCAACCTAGCGGGAAACAATGAGCAGTTCTTC,CASNLAGNNEQFF
NA,TRBJ1-4,NA,TRBV24-1,TGTGCCACCAGTGATTCAGGGCGAGCTAATGAAAAACTGTTTTTT,CATSDSGRANEKLFF
TRBD1,TRBJ2-7,NA,TRBV5-1,TGCGCCAGCAGCTGGGGGACAGGGGGTTACGAGCAGTACTTC,CASSWGTGGYEQYF
NA,TRBJ1-4,NA,TRBV6-5,TGTGCCAGTCGACTCCTTGCTAATGAAAAACTGTTTTTT,CASRLLANEKLFF
TRBD2,TRBJ2-2,NA,TRBV11-2,TGTGCCAGCAGCTTTTGGACTAGAGACACCGGGGAGCTGTTTTTT,CASSFWTRDTGELFF
TRBD2,TRBJ2-1,NA,TRBV5-1,TGCGCCAGCAGCATAACGAAGACTAGCGGGACCCACAATGAGCAGTTCTTC,CASSITKTSGTHNEQFF
TRBD1,TRBJ2-7,once,TRBV5-1,TGCGCCAGCAGCTCCAGACAGGGTGTTTCTTACGAGCAGTACTTC,CASSSRQGVSYEQYF
TRBD1,TRBJ1-1,NA,TRBV5-6,TGTGCCAGCAGCTGGGGGACAGCGAACACTGAAGCTTTCTTT,CASSWGTANTEAFF
NA,TRBJ2-5,NA,TRBV7-2,TGTGCCAGCAGCTGGGGAAGCCTAGGGGAGACCCAGTACTTC,CASSWGSLGETQYF
NA,TRBJ2-3,NA,TRBV2,TGTGCCAGCAGTCACAGGAGTACTAGCACAGATACGCAGTATTTT,CASSHRSTSTDTQYF
TRBD1,TRBJ2-3,NA,TRBV6-5,TGTGCCAGCAGGCAGGGGACAGGGGGAACAGATACGCAGTATTTT,CASRQGTGGTDTQYF
TRBD1,TRBJ2-6,NA,TRBV5-1,TGCGCCAGCAGAGACAGGGCTGGGGCCAACGTCCTGACTTTC,CASRDRAGANVLTF
NA,TRBJ1-1,NA,TRBV5-1,TGCGCCAGCAGCCCTGGGCCGGACTCGGATATGGCTTTCTTT,CASSPGPDSDMAFF
NA,TRBJ2-7,NA,TRBV11-2,TGTGCCAGCAGCTTAGATCTGTCCTCCTCCTACGAGCAGTACTTC,CASSLDLSSSYEQYF
NA,TRBJ2-2,NA,TRBV6-4,TGTGCCAGCGGGGACGTCGGCGGGTCAACCGGGGAGCTGTTTTTT,CASGDVGGSTGELFF
NA,TRBJ2-7,NA,TRBV29-1,TGCAGCGTTGAAGATCTTGACGAGCAGTACTTC,CSVEDLDEQYF
NA,TRBJ2-1,NA,TRBV29-1,TGCAGCGTTGGGCACAGGGATGAGCAGTTCTTC,CSVGHRDEQFF
NA,TRBJ2-1,NA,TRBV7-3,TGTGCCAGCAGCCGGAGGCAGGGGAGCTCCTACAATGAGCAGTTCTTC,CASSRRQGSSYNEQFF
NA,TRBJ1-2,NA,TRBV15,TGTGCCACCAGCAGAGACCACGGGGGAGATGGCTACACCTTC,CATSRDHGGDGYTF
NA,TRBJ2-4,NA,TRBV19,TGTGCCAGTAGTCAGGAGACCATTCAGTACTTC,CASSQETIQYF
TRBD1,TRBJ1-1,NA,TRBV24-1,TGTGCCACCAAGGGACAGGGCCTCACTGAAGCTTTCTTT,CATKGQGLTEAFF
TRBD1,TRBJ1-1,NA,TRBV19,TGTGCCAGTAGTCCCACTACGGACAGGGTGGACACTGAAGCTTTCTTT,CASSPTTDRVDTEAFF
TRBD1,TRBJ1-2,NA,TRBV6-5,TGTGCCAGCAGTTTGGACAGGGGAAATTCTAACTATGGCTACACCTTC,CASSLDRGNSNYGYTF
NA,TRBJ2-1,NA,TRBV7-2,TGTGCCAGCAGCTTCACTAGCCTGGAGCAGTTCTTC,CASSFTSLEQFF
NA,TRBJ2-3,NA,TRBV18,TGTGCCAGCTCACAGGGGGAGGGCCCAGATACGCAGTATTTT,CASSQGEGPDTQYF
TRBD2,TRBJ2-2,once,TRBV2,TGTGCCAGCACGGAGCGGGAGGGCCGCACCGGGGAGCTGTTTTTT,CASTEREGRTGELFF
TRBD2,TRBJ2-1,NA,TRBV28,TGTGCCAGCAGTTTCCCTATACTAGCGGGAGTCTACAATGAGCAGTTCTTC,CASSFPILAGVYNEQFF
NA,TRBJ2-3,NA,TRBV27,TGTGCCAGCCGTTGGGGAACAGGATCAGATACGCAGTATTTT,CASRWGTGSDTQYF
NA,TRBJ2-3,NA,TRBV20-1,TGCAGTGCTAGTAGGGGAAACTTTGATACGCAGTATTTT,CSASRGNFDTQYF
NA,TRBJ2-7,NA,TRBV19,TGTGCCAGTAGTATCTCGGCTAGCGTGTACTACGAGCAGTACTTC,CASSISASVYYEQYF
NA,TRBJ1-4,NA,TRBV28,TGTGCCAGCAGTTGGCTCGGGTCCTTTACAAATGAAAAACTGTTTTTT,CASSWLGSFTNEKLFF
NA,TRBJ2-3,NA,TRBV7-9,TGTGCCAGCAGCCGGGACACAGATACGCAGTATTTT,CASSRDTDTQYF
NA,TRBJ2-2,NA,TRBV24-1,TGTGCCACGGGCACGGACAAGAACACCGGGGAGCTGTTTTTT,CATGTDKNTGELFF
NA,TRBJ1-5,NA,TRBV19,TGTGCCAGTAGTTCAGACGGTTATAGCAATCAGCCCCAGCATTTT,CASSSDGYSNQPQHF
NA,TRBJ1-2,NA,TRBV7-2,TGTGCCAGCAGCTTAAGGTGGGATGGCTACACCTTC,CASSLRWDGYTF
NA,TRBJ2-1,few,TRBV24-1,TGTGCCACCAGTGATTCTGGGTCCTACAATGAGCAGTTCTTC,CATSDSGSYNEQFF
TRBD1,TRBJ2-1,NA,TRBV5-1,TGCGCCAGCAGCTCGACAGGGGGGAGCTACAATGAGCAGTTCTTC,CASSSTGGSYNEQFF
NA,TRBJ2-7,NA,TRBV21-1,TGTGCCAGCCTCGAGCAGTACTTC,CASLEQYF
TRBD1,TRBJ2-7,NA,TRBV5-1,TGCGCCAGCAGCTTGGGTACCGGGACAGGGTACCACGAGCAGTACTTC,CASSLGTGTGYHEQYF